The rows below give T cell receptor beta chains drawn from one sample of a study of shared clonotypes between healthy human individuals. Using immunoSEQ multiplex PCR, the repertoire was profiled, and TCRdb retains in-frame clones only, with some absent. The data show a few hundred thousand clones, around three quarters seen once. Specimen: PBMCs. The receptors were gathered from a woman between 35 and 50 years old in good health. Some clones in this sample may be carry-over from other donors' samples. Each CDR3 is given with its conserved first and last residue. D genes are given only for firm matches. Size tells how often a clone was seen (once, few, many) or the class of an expanded clone, and some rows leave it out.

cdr3_length	v_call	clone_size	d_call	j_call	cdr3_aa	cdr3_nt
16	TRBV7-6	few	-	TRBJ2-3	CASSLAEAGGTDTQYF	TGTGCCAGCAGCTTAGCGGAGGCAGGGGGGACAGATACGCAGTATTTT
13	TRBV30	-	-	TRBJ2-7	CAWSRGSSYEQYF	TGTGCCTGGAGTCGGGGGAGCTCCTACGAGCAGTACTTC
14	TRBV4-1	-	-	TRBJ1-4	CASSRIGGPRKLFF	TGCGCCAGCAGCCGAATAGGGGGGCCGAGAAAACTGTTTTTT
15	TRBV7-8	-	TRBD2	TRBJ2-1	CASSLWLAGSNEQFF	TGTGCCAGCAGCTTATGGCTAGCGGGAAGCAATGAGCAGTTCTTC
12	TRBV7-2	few	TRBD2	TRBJ2-1	CASSGLVNEQFF	TGTGCCAGCAGCGGACTAGTGAATGAGCAGTTCTTC
14	TRBV4-2	-	-	TRBJ2-2	CASSRGPQTGELFF	TGTGCCAGCAGCCGGGGACCCCAAACCGGGGAGCTGTTTTTT
14	TRBV5-8	-	-	TRBJ1-5	CASSLDPPSQPQHF	TGTGCCAGCAGTCTGGACCCTCCCTCCCAGCCCCAGCATTTT
17	TRBV7-9	-	TRBD2	TRBJ2-7	CASSSWALAGGEYEQYF	TGTGCCAGCAGCTCTTGGGCCTTAGCGGGAGGGGAATACGAGCAGTACTTC
15	TRBV30	-	TRBD2	TRBJ2-1	CAWETPGLAGDEQFF	TGTGCCTGGGAGACCCCGGGACTAGCGGGGGATGAGCAGTTCTTC
14	TRBV2	-	-	TRBJ2-2	CASSPLKNTGELFF	TGTGCCAGCTCCCCCCTTAAGAACACCGGGGAGCTGTTTTTT
11	TRBV29-1	few	-	TRBJ1-2	CSVEFGGGYTF	TGCAGCGTTGAATTTGGGGGTGGCTACACCTTC
14	TRBV4-2	-	-	TRBJ1-1	CASSHPLGNTEAFF	TGTGCCAGCAGCCACCCGTTGGGGAACACTGAAGCTTTCTTT
15	TRBV7-3	-	TRBD2	TRBJ2-1	CASSLRSSGRYEQFF	TGTGCCAGCAGCTTAAGGTCTAGCGGGAGATATGAGCAGTTCTTC
15	TRBV15	-	-	TRBJ2-1	CATSRTRGLGYEQFF	TGTGCCACCAGCAGAACACGGGGTCTTGGTTATGAGCAGTTCTTC
16	TRBV9	few	-	TRBJ1-2	CASSGGGGFPNYGYTF	TGTGCCAGCAGCGGCGGAGGGGGTTTCCCGAACTATGGCTACACCTTC
12	TRBV7-9	-	-	TRBJ1-1	CASSFREAEAFF	TGTGCCAGCAGCTTTCGAGAGGCTGAAGCTTTCTTT
16	TRBV25-1	-	-	TRBJ2-7	CASSESKGDGSYEQYF	TGTGCCAGCAGTGAATCAAAAGGGGACGGATCCTACGAGCAGTACTTC
15	TRBV7-2	-	TRBD2	TRBJ2-3	CASSLRAGGRDTQYF	TGTGCCAGCAGCTTACGGGCGGGAGGTAGAGATACGCAGTATTTT
16	TRBV19	few	-	TRBJ2-6	CASSMDSKSGANVLTF	TGTGCCAGTAGTATGGACAGCAAATCTGGGGCCAACGTCCTGACTTTC
15	TRBV5-8	-	-	TRBJ2-7	CASSLYALLGGEQYF	TGTGCCAGCAGCTTGTACGCTCTTCTAGGGGGGGAGCAGTACTTC
14	TRBV5-1	-	-	TRBJ2-1	CASGLQSSYNEQFF	TGCGCCAGCGGGTTACAGAGCTCCTACAATGAGCAGTTCTTC
17	TRBV13	-	TRBD2	TRBJ2-3	CASSLERAGGITDTQYF	TGTGCCAGCAGCTTAGAGCGAGCGGGAGGGATCACAGATACGCAGTATTTT
16	TRBV10-2	-	TRBD1	TRBJ1-4	CASSESGQGGGEKLFF	TGCGCCAGCAGTGAGTCGGGACAGGGGGGAGGCGAAAAACTGTTTTTT
14	TRBV28	-	-	TRBJ2-5	CASSLASGQETQYF	TGTGCCAGCAGTTTGGCGAGCGGCCAAGAGACCCAGTACTTC
17	TRBV2	-	-	TRBJ1-4	CASSYDPAVGSGEKLFF	TGTGCCAGCAGCTACGACCCAGCGGTAGGTTCGGGAGAAAAACTGTTTTTT
14	TRBV4-1	-	-	TRBJ2-7	CASSQQGGSYEQYF	TGCGCCAGCAGCCAGCAGGGGGGATCCTACGAGCAGTACTTC
16	TRBV7-3	-	-	TRBJ2-1	CASSLTSSAAYNEQFF	TGTGCCAGCAGCTTAACGAGTAGCGCCGCCTACAATGAGCAGTTCTTC
13	TRBV19	-	-	TRBJ2-4	CASSNREKNIQYF	TGTGCCAGTAGTAACCGAGAAAAAAACATTCAGTACTTC
16	TRBV7-2	-	-	TRBJ2-1	CASSLEGTTEYNEQFF	TGTGCCAGCAGCTTAGAGGGGACAACCGAATACAATGAGCAGTTCTTC
13	TRBV7-2	-	TRBD1	TRBJ1-2	CASSTDRESGYTF	TGTGCCAGCAGCACCGACAGGGAGTCGGGCTACACCTTC